Listed here are 11 T cell receptor beta chains from one sample, sequenced in a study of Ad26.COV2.S vaccination and SARS-CoV-2 variants. TCRdb keeps only in-frame clones here, not all; method: immunoSEQ multiplex PCR. The sample holds roughly 100,000 clones; around 81% are singletons and the top ten take around 15%. Sequences were derived from peripheral blood, sampled after recovery from COVID-19. The receptor set was obtained from a human donor who had recovered from COVID-19.

This sequence joins TRBV6-1 and TRBJ2-7; 7 nucleotides match TRBD1. The CDR3 spans 15 residues. J lost 5 bases, V lost 1 base, and 8 bases had no gene match. The germline CDR1 and CDR2 sequences are MNHNS and SASEGT. The CDR3 DNA reads TGTGCCAGCAGTGAAGGATACGACAGGGACCACGAGCAGTACTTC. It specifies CASSEGYDRDHEQYF.

This clone has a single count. This sequence joins TRBV15 and TRBJ2-5, with 8 nucleotides matching TRBD1. The CDR3 contains 13 residues. The trim removed 8 bases at V and 5 bases at J, leaving 7 bases unmatched. Germline loops: CDR1 LNHNV, CDR2 YYDKDF (reference sequence). The CDR3 protein is CATGRDRFETQYF. The CDR3 DNA reads as TGTGCCACCGGCCGGGACAGGTTTGAGACCCAGTACTTC.

The rearrangement joins TRBV30 to TRBJ2-7, with no clear D. CDR1 is GTSNPN and CDR2 is SVGIG in the germline V gene (reference sequence). The V gene lost 0 bases and the J gene lost 2 bases, with 17 bases spanning the gap. CDR3 length: 16 residues. CDR3 coding DNA: TGTGCCTGGAGTGTACACGACCGCAGTTTGACCTACGAGCAGTACTTC. As protein: CAWSVHDRSLTYEQYF.

The chain recombines TRBV21-1 with TRBJ2-3. TRBV21-1 is given as a pseudogene. The CDR3 has 11 residues. CDR3 protein: CVRACADTQYF. The CDR3 coding sequence is TGCGTCCGGGCTTGCGCAGATACGCAGTATTTT.

This chain links TRBV6-2 or TRBV6-3 with TRBJ2-7; D assignment may be TRBD1 or TRBD2 (5 bases each). The V end was cut by 5 bases, the J end by 3 bases, with 17 bases between. Germline values: CDR1 MNHEY, CDR2 SVGEGT. The CDR3 has 15 residues. The CDR3 bases are TGTGCCAGCAGTACCCAAACGGGGCCCCACTACGAGCAGTACTTC. Translated: CASSTQTGPHYEQYF.

The CDR3 loop reads CASSRDRGRSPLHF. CDR3 in DNA: TGTGCCAGCAGTCGGGACAGGGGGAGGTCACCCCTCCACTTT. The rearrangement links TRBV2 to TRBJ1-6; TRBD1 matches at 11 bases. Trimming at V came to 5 bases and at J to 10 bases, leaving 4 bases not matched to a gene. CDR1 is SNHLY, CDR2 FYNNEI, per germline. CDR3 length: 14 residues.

V is TRBV5-1 and J is TRBJ1-2; no clear D. CDR1 is SGHRS and CDR2 is YFSETQ in the germline V gene. This CDR3 contains 15 residues. V lost 4 bases, J lost 9 bases, and 22 bases lay in between. CDR3 in DNA: TGCGCCAGCAGCCGAAAAGAAGAAGGATACGTGAGCTACACCTTC. Translated, it gives CASSRKEEGYVSYTF. Based on the CDR3 plus reference TRBV5-1 and TRBJ1-2, the full variable domain is KAGVTQTPRYLIKTRGQQVTLSCSPISGHRSVSWYQQTPGQGLQFLFEYFSETQRNKGNFPGRFSGRQFSNSRSEMNVSTLELGDSALYLCASSRKEEGYVSYTFGSGTRLTVV.

The rearrangement links TRBV15 to TRBJ2-4; D not resolved. Germline assignment: CDR1 LNHNV and CDR2 YYDKDF (reference sequence). Trimming stripped 4 bases from V and 6 bases from J, with 10 bases between. This CDR3 has 13 residues. CDR3 sequence: CATSTGDGNIQYF. For the CDR3, the DNA is TGTGCCACCAGCACAGGAGACGGAAACATTCAGTACTTC.

The chain recombines TRBV27 with TRBJ1-2; 10 nucleotides line up with TRBD1. Trimming cost V 5 bases and J 6 bases; bases outside gene matches: 6. There are 14 residues in the CDR3. Germline lookup yields CDR1 MNHEY and CDR2 SMNVEV (reference sequence). For the CDR3, the DNA is TGTGCCAGCAGTAAATGGGGACAGGGGAATGGCTACACCTTC. Protein sequence: CASSKWGQGNGYTF.

This clone was seen a few times. The CDR3 DNA follows: TGTGCCAGCAGCTTACGGGGGCAAGAGACCCAGTACTTC. The encoded protein is CASSLRGQETQYF. The chain is built from TRBV5-4 and TRBJ2-5; tentative D call: TRBD2 (6 bases). V lost 2 bases and J 2 bases, leaving 7 bases between the germline ends. Germline V gene sequence: CDR1 SGHNT, CDR2 YYREEE (reference sequence). The CDR3 has 13 amino acids.

The sample holds a few counts of this clone. This chain connects TRBV10-1 to TRBJ1-1, with a tentative D call TRBD1 (6 bases). Germline lookup yields CDR1 WNHNN and CDR2 SYGVQD (reference sequence). The ends were cut back, 8 bases at V and 3 bases at J, with 13 bases in the middle. The CDR3 has 13 residues. The CDR3 bases are TGCGCCAGCGCCGGGACACTAGACACTGAAGCTTTCTTT. This gives the protein CASAGTLDTEAFF.